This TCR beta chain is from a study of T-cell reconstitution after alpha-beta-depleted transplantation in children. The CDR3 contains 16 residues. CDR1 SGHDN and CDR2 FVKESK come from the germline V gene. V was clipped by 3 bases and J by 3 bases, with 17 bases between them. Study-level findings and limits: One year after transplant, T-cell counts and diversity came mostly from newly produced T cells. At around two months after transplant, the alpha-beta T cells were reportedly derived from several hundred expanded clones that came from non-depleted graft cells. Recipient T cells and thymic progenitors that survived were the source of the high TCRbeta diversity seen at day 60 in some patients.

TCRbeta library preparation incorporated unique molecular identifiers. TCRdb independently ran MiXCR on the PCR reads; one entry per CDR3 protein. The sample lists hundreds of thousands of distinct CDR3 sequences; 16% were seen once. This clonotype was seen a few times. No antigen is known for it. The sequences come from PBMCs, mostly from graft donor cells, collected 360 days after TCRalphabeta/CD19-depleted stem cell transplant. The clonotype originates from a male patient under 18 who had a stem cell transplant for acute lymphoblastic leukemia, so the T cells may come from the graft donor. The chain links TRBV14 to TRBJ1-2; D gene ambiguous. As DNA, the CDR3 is TGTGCCAGCAGCCAGGGCCCCGCATCAGAGTACTATGGCTACACCTTC. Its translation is CASSQGPASEYYGYTF. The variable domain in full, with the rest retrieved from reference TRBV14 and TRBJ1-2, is EAGVTQFPSHSVIEKGQTVTLRCDPISGHDNLYWYRRVMGKEIKFLLHFVKESKQDESGMPNNRFLAERTGGTYSTLKVQPAELEDSGVYFCASSQGPASEYYGYTFGSGTRLTVV.